What follows are 15 T cell receptor beta chains derived from one specimen sequenced in a study of blood T cell repertoires in COVID-19. Sequencing was performed with immunoSEQ multiplex PCR; in TCRdb, only in-frame clones are kept and a portion is missing. The sample has about 61,000 clones; about 85% are singletons. The sequenced material came from peripheral blood. All receptors derive from a man between 65 and 85 years old with acute or convalescent COVID-19.

The chain has TRBV6-6 and TRBJ2-1; a possible D gene is TRBD1 (6 bases). CDR1 MNHNY and CDR2 SVGAGI come from the germline V gene (reference sequence). Trimming took off 6 bases at V and 2 bases at J, with 11 bases between the two ends. This CDR3 is 14 amino acids long. The CDR3 bases are TGTGCCAGCAGGGGCAGGGGTCCCTACAATGAGCAGTTCTTC. Encoded protein: CASRGRGPYNEQFF.

This sequence joins TRBV24-1 and TRBJ2-1; TRBD2 agrees at 12 bases. CDR1 and CDR2 (germline): KGHDR, SFDVKD. The CDR3 is 18 residues long. J gave up 9 bases and V 2 bases, and 13 bases lay outside the gene matches. The DNA of the CDR3 is TGTGCCACCAGTGATTCTACGACTAGCGGGGGAGGGTTGGGTGAGCAGTTCTTC. Its translation: CATSDSTTSGGGLGEQFF.

This clone was picked up one time. The chain uses TRBV6-6 and TRBJ2-1, with 8 bases aligning to TRBD2. Losses at the gene ends were 10 bases for V and 2 bases for J; bases not matched to a gene: 1. In germline, CDR1 is MNHNY, CDR2 SVGAGI (reference sequence). CDR3 length equals 12 residues. Here the CDR3 reads CATGGPYNEQFF. The CDR3 DNA follows: TGTGCCACGGGGGGGCCCTACAATGAGCAGTTCTTC.

The chain combines TRBV12-3 or TRBV12-4 with TRBJ1-6; TRBD1 agrees at 11 bases. The length of the CDR3 is 13 residues. V dropped 6 bases and J dropped 10; count of bases not matched to a gene: 2. In DNA form, the CDR3 reads TGTGCCAGCAGGGGGACAGGGGGATCACCCCTCCACTTT. Translating it yields CASRGTGGSPLHF.

The V gene is TRBV5-5, the J gene TRBJ2-5; a possible D gene is TRBD1 (6 bases). The CDR3 extends over 14 amino acids. V gave up 4 bases and J gave up 0 bases, with 10 bases separating them. CDR1 and CDR2 (germline): SGHKS, YYEKEE (reference sequence). CDR3 sequence reads: CASSPQGYQETQYF. CDR3 bases: TGTGCCAGCAGCCCTCAGGGGTACCAAGAGACCCAGTACTTC.

This clone was seen just once. CDR3 sequence reads: CATSGGSPGTDTQYF. The CDR3 DNA reads TGTGCCACCAGCGGAGGGAGTCCTGGCACAGATACGCAGTATTTT. The chain has TRBV15 and TRBJ2-3, with a tentative D call TRBD2 (6 bases). The V gene's germline CDR1 is LNHNV and CDR2 YYDKDF (reference sequence). The V end was cut by 5 bases, the J end by 1 base, with 13 bases between. The CDR3 sequence is 15 residues long.

This clone was observed a handful of times. The chain couples TRBV11-3 to TRBJ2-2, with 8 bases matching TRBD1. CDR1 SGHNT and CDR2 YENEEA come from the germline V gene. The junction had 9 bases not matched to a gene; V was cut back by 5 bases and J by 7 bases. The CDR3 runs to 15 residues. CDR3 bases: TGTGCCAGCAGCCGCCGACAGGGGAGAGACGGGGAGCTGTTTTTT. The encoded protein is CASSRRQGRDGELFF.

The chain is built from TRBV14 and TRBJ1-2; D might be TRBD1 (5 bases). Trimming stripped 4 bases from V and 4 bases from J, with 16 bases between. Germline assignment: CDR1 SGHDN and CDR2 FVKESK. This CDR3 is built from 15 residues. CDR3 sequence (DNA): TGTGCCAGCAGCCCTATGACCCCAGGGCCCTATGGCTACACCTTC. It codes for CASSPMTPGPYGYTF.

This chain links TRBV7-9 with TRBJ2-1, with D tentatively TRBD2 (6 bases). The V gene lost 0 bases and the J gene lost 6 bases, with 9 bases spanning the gap. This CDR3 is built from 14 residues. Germline V gene data show CDR1 as SEHNR and CDR2 as FQNEAQ (reference sequence). The CDR3: CASSLAGGSNEQFF. The CDR3 DNA follows: TGTGCCAGCAGCTTAGCGGGGGGAAGCAATGAGCAGTTCTTC. Together with reference TRBV7-9 and TRBJ2-1, the CDR3 gives the full variable domain: DTGVSQNPRHKITKRGQNVTFRCDPISEHNRLYWYRQTLGQGPEFLTYFQNEAQLEKSRLLSDRFSAERPKGSFSTLEIQRTEQGDSAMYLCASSLAGGSNEQFFGPGTRLTVL.

CDR3 loop: CASSLLLTASYNEQFF. CDR3 bases: TGTGCCAGCAGCTTGCTCCTGACAGCCTCTTACAATGAGCAGTTCTTC. The genes are TRBV5-8 and TRBJ2-1, with D possibly being TRBD1 (5 bases). This CDR3 is 16 amino acids long. Germline V lookup: CDR1 SGHTS, CDR2 YDEGEE. The V end lost 1 base, the J end lost 4 bases, and 15 bases lay between the germline ends.

The chain is built from TRBV3-1 (or the pseudogene TRBV3-2) and TRBJ2-7; 9 nucleotides match TRBD2. V lost 1 base and J lost 5; bases outside the gene matches: 6. CDR1 and CDR2 (germline): LGHDT, YNNKEL (reference sequence). This CDR3 region has 15 residues. CDR3 protein: CASSQGLAGANEQYF. CDR3 nucleotide sequence: TGTGCCAGCAGCCAAGGGTTAGCGGGGGCCAACGAGCAGTACTTC.

The chain recombines TRBV18 with TRBJ2-7, with a possible D match to TRBD1 (6 bases). V dropped 0 bases and J dropped 2 bases, with 11 bases sitting between them. Per the germline V gene, CDR1 is KGHSH and CDR2 is LQKENI. This CDR3 comprises 15 residues. In nucleotides, the CDR3 is TGTGCCAGCTCACCACCGGAGGCAGGGGCCTACGAGCAGTACTTC. This codes for CASSPPEAGAYEQYF.

This chain uses TRBV5-1 with TRBJ1-5; TRBD1 agrees at 8 bases. V was pared by 0 bases and J by 5 bases, with 4 bases of the junction left unmatched. From germline, CDR1 is SGHRS and CDR2 YFSETQ. The CDR3 covers 15 residues. CDR3 DNA sequence: TGCGCCAGCAGCTTGGCCCCAGGGGGCGATCAGCCCCAGCATTTT. It yields the protein CASSLAPGGDQPQHF.

This chain joins TRBV5-1 and TRBJ2-2, with 7 bases matching TRBD1. Per the germline V gene, CDR1 is SGHRS and CDR2 is YFSETQ. This CDR3 is 14 amino acids long. Trimming took 4 bases from V and 10 from J; bases not matched to a gene: 10. The CDR3 nucleotides read TGCGCCAGCAGCCCCGGACAGGTTCCCGTGGAGCTGTTTTTT. Translation: CASSPGQVPVELFF.

The chain recombines TRBV10-3 with TRBJ2-3; TRBD2 matches 10 bases. V was clipped by 4 bases and J by 2 bases; unmatched bases: 9. The CDR3 consists of 17 residues. Germline V lookup: CDR1 ENHRY, CDR2 SYGVKD. CDR3 nucleotides: TGTGCCATCAGTGGGGCGGATAGCGGGGGGACCACAGATACGCAGTATTTT. This translates into CAISGADSGGTTDTQYF.